The rows below give T cell receptor beta chains drawn from one sample of a study of cytomegalovirus exposure and HLA in healthy donors. Measured with immunoSEQ multiplex PCR; TCRdb has only the in-frame clones, and not every one. The repertoire holds fewer than 200,000 clones, with roughly 84% as singletons. The sequencing sample was made of PBMCs. The receptors come from a male donor in good health and CMV-seronegative. Both conserved end residues are part of each CDR3. Fields, in order: clone size, J gene, CDR3 length, V gene, D gene, CDR3 protein, CDR3 DNA. A D gene is named only where the DNA matches it firmly. Clone size appears in some rows only: once, few, many, or a class for an expanded clone.

abundance: -
j_gene: TRBJ2-1
len: 14
v_gene: TRBV19
d_gene: -
CDR3aa: CASRSKVKVGEQFF
CDR3nt: TGTGCCAGTAGATCCAAGGTTAAGGTGGGCGAGCAGTTCTTC

abundance: -
j_gene: TRBJ2-1
len: 15
v_gene: TRBV2
d_gene: -
CDR3aa: CASRAPGGTYNEQFF
CDR3nt: TGTGCCAGCAGGGCCCCCGGAGGGACCTACAATGAGCAGTTCTTC

abundance: once
j_gene: TRBJ1-6
len: 15
v_gene: TRBV2
d_gene: -
CDR3aa: CASSELVLGNSPLHF
CDR3nt: TGTGCCAGCAGTGAACTAGTGTTGGGTAATTCACCCCTCCACTTT

abundance: -
j_gene: TRBJ2-1
len: 16
v_gene: TRBV28
d_gene: TRBD2
CDR3aa: CASSLAAGGSYNEQFF
CDR3nt: TGTGCCAGCAGTTTAGCGGCGGGAGGCTCCTACAATGAGCAGTTCTTC

abundance: -
j_gene: TRBJ2-5
len: 13
v_gene: TRBV5-6
d_gene: -
CDR3aa: CASSSTGRETQYF
CDR3nt: TGTGCCAGCAGCTCTACAGGGCGCGAGACCCAGTACTTC

abundance: -
j_gene: TRBJ2-1
len: 15
v_gene: TRBV4-2
d_gene: TRBD2
CDR3aa: CASSAPGLAYNEQFF
CDR3nt: TGTGCCAGCAGCGCACCGGGACTAGCCTACAATGAGCAGTTCTTC

abundance: -
j_gene: TRBJ2-5
len: 14
v_gene: TRBV5-1
d_gene: TRBD1
CDR3aa: CASSRDRALGTQYF
CDR3nt: TGCGCCAGCAGCCGGGACAGGGCCCTCGGGACCCAGTACTTC

abundance: -
j_gene: TRBJ2-3
len: 13
v_gene: TRBV2
d_gene: -
CDR3aa: CASRRRGPDTQYF
CDR3nt: TGTGCCAGCAGACGGAGAGGTCCAGATACGCAGTATTTT

abundance: -
j_gene: TRBJ1-2
len: 15
v_gene: TRBV19
d_gene: -
CDR3aa: CASSIQPGASYGYTF
CDR3nt: TGTGCCAGTAGTATTCAGCCAGGGGCTTCCTATGGCTACACCTTC

abundance: once
j_gene: TRBJ2-3
len: 13
v_gene: TRBV5-1
d_gene: -
CDR3aa: CASSPTRGDTQYF
CDR3nt: TGCGCCAGCAGCCCCACAAGGGGAGATACGCAGTATTTT

abundance: -
j_gene: TRBJ2-3
len: 17
v_gene: TRBV25-1
d_gene: TRBD2
CDR3aa: CASSEGLAGIFTDTQYF
CDR3nt: TGTGCCAGCAGTGAGGGACTAGCGGGTATCTTCACAGATACGCAGTATTTT

abundance: -
j_gene: TRBJ1-1
len: 16
v_gene: TRBV7-9
d_gene: -
CDR3aa: CASSLVPGKENTEAFF
CDR3nt: TGTGCCAGCAGCTTAGTTCCAGGGAAGGAGAACACTGAAGCTTTCTTT

abundance: -
j_gene: TRBJ2-7
len: 14
v_gene: TRBV5-8
d_gene: TRBD2
CDR3aa: CASSLAGGPYEQYF
CDR3nt: TGTGCCAGCAGTCTAGCGGGGGGACCCTACGAGCAGTACTTC